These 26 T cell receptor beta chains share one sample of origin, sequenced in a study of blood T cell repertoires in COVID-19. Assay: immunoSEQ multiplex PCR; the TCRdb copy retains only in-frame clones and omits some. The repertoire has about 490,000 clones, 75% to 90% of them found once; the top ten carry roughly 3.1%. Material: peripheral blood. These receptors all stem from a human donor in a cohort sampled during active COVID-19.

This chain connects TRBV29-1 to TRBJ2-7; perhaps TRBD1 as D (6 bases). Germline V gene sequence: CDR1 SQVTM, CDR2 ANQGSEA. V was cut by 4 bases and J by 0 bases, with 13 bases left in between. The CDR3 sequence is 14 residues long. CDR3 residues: CSVVGQLHSYEQYF. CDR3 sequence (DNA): TGCAGCGTTGTAGGACAGCTTCACTCCTACGAGCAGTACTTC.

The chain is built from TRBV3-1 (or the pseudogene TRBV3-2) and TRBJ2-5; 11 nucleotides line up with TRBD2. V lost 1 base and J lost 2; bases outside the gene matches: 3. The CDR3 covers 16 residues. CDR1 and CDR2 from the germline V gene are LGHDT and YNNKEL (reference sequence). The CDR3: CASSQGLAGTQETQYF. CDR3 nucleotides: TGTGCCAGCAGCCAAGGACTAGCGGGGACTCAAGAGACCCAGTACTTC.

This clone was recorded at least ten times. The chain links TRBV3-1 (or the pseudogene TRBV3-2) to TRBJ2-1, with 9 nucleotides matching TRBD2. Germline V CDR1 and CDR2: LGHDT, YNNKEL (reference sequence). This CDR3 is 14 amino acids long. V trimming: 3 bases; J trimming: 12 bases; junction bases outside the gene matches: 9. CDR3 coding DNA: TGTGCCAGCAGCCAGTATCAGCGGGAGGTAAGGCAGTTCTTC. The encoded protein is CASSQYQREVRQFF.

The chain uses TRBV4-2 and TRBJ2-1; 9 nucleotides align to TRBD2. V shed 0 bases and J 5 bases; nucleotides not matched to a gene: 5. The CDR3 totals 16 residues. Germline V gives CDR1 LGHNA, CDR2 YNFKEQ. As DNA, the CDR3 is TGTGCCAGCAGCCAAGAGGTAGCGGGAGTTAACAATGAGCAGTTCTTC. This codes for CASSQEVAGVNNEQFF.

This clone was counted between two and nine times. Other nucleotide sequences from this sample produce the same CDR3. DNA for the CDR3: TGTGCCAGCAGCGTTCAGGGGAACACTGAAGCTTTCTTT. It codes for CASSVQGNTEAFF. This chain links TRBV9 with TRBJ1-1, with D possibly TRBD1 on 5 matching bases. V was pared by 2 bases and J by 1 base, with 6 bases between. CDR3 length: 13 residues. The germline V gene has CDR1 SGDLS and CDR2 YYNGEE.

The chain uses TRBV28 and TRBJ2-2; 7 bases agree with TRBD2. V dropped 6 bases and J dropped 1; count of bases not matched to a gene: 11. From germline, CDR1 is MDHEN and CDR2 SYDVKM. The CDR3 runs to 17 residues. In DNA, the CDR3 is TGTGCCAGCAGCCGCATTAGCGGGCCCAAGAACACCGGGGAGCTGTTTTTT. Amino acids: CASSRISGPKNTGELFF.

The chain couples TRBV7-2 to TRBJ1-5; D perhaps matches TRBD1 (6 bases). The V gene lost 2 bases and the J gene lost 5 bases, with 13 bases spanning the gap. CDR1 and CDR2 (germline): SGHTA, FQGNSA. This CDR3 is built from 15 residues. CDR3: CASSLQTGTHQPQHF. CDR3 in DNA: TGTGCCAGCAGCTTACAAACGGGGACACATCAGCCCCAGCATTTT.

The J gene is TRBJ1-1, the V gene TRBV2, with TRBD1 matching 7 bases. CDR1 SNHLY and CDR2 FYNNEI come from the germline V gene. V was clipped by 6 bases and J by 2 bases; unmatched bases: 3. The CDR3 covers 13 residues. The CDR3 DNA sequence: TGTGCCAGCAGATACAGGGGAAACACTGAAGCTTTCTTT. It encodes CASRYRGNTEAFF.

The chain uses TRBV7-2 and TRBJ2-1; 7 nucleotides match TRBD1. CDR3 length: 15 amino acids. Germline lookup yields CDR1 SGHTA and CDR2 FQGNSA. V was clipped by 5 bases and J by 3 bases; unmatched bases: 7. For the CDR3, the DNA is TGTGCCAGCAGCCCCACCAGGGACAGCTACAATGAGCAGTTCTTC. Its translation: CASSPTRDSYNEQFF.

The CDR3 reads CASSSPTPIPIANYGYTF. The CDR3 bases are TGTGCCAGCAGTTCCCCGACTCCCATCCCAATAGCTAACTATGGCTACACCTTC. The chain has TRBV28 and TRBJ1-2; D call uncertain. The germline CDR1 and CDR2 sequences are MDHEN and SYDVKM. CDR3 length: 18 amino acids. The germline V and J ends were trimmed by 4 bases and 0 bases, with 21 bases remaining between them.

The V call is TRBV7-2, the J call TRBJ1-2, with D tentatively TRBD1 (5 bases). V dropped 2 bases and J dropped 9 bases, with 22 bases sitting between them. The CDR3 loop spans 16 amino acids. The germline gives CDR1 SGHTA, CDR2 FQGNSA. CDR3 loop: CASSLSHGASEGSYTF. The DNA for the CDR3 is TGTGCCAGCAGCTTAAGTCATGGGGCGTCAGAAGGAAGCTACACCTTC.

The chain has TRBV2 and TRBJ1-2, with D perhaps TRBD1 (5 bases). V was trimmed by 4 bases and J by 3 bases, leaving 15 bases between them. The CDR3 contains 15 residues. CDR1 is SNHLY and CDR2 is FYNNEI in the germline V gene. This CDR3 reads CASSAGTFVDYGYTF. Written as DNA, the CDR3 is TGTGCCAGCAGTGCGGGGACTTTCGTCGACTATGGCTACACCTTC.

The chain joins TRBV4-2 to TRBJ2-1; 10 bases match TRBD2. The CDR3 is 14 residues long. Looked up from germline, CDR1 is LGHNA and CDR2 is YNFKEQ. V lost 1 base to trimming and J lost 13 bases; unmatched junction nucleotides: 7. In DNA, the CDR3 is TGTGCCAGCAGCCAAGGTAGGACTAGCGGCATCCAGTTCTTC. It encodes CASSQGRTSGIQFF.

DNA of the CDR3: TGTGCCAGCAGCCAAGATATGACTAGCGGGAATGAGCAGTTCTTC. Translating gives CASSQDMTSGNEQFF. The chain couples TRBV3-1 (or the pseudogene TRBV3-2) to TRBJ2-1, with 10 bases fitting TRBD2. The CDR3 spans 15 residues. CDR1 is LGHDT, CDR2 YNNKEL, per germline (reference sequence). The V and J ends lost 0 bases and 7 bases, in that order; junction bases with no gene match: 3.

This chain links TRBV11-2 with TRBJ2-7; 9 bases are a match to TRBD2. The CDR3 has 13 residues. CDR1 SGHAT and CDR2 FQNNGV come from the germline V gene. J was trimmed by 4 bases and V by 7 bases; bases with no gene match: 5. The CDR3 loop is CASNPGLAYEQYF. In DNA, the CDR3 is TGTGCCAGCAACCCGGGACTAGCTTACGAGCAGTACTTC.

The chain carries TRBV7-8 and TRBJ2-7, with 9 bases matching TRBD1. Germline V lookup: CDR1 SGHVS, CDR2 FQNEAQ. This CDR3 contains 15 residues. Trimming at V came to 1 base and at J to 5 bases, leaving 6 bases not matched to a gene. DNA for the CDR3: TGTGCCAGCAGCTTAGTCACAGGGGGCGTGGACGAGCAGTACTTC. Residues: CASSLVTGGVDEQYF.

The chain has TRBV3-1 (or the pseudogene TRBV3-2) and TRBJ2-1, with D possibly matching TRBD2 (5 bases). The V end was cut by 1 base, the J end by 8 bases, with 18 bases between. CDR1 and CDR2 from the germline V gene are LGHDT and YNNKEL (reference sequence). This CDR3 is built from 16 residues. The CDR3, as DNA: TGTGCCAGCAGCCAAGGGTCCTTGACTACTTCTGATGAGCAGTTCTTC. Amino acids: CASSQGSLTTSDEQFF.

For the CDR3, the DNA is TGTGCCAGCAGTTATTATCCCCCCCGGGACAGGATAACCCACGAGCAGTACTTC. Residues: CASSYYPPRDRITHEQYF. V and J are TRBV6-2 or TRBV6-3 and TRBJ2-7; TRBD1 matches at 8 bases. The CDR3 length is 18 residues. Trimming removed 3 bases from V and 5 bases from J; junction bases left unmatched: 18. Germline V gene sequence: CDR1 MNHEY, CDR2 SVGEGT.

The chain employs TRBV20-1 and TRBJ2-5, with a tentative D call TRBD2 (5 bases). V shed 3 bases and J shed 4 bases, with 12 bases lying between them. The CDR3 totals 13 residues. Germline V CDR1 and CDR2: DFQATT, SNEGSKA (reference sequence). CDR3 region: CSASEPAGETQYF. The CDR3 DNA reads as TGCAGTGCTAGTGAGCCGGCGGGAGAGACCCAGTACTTC.

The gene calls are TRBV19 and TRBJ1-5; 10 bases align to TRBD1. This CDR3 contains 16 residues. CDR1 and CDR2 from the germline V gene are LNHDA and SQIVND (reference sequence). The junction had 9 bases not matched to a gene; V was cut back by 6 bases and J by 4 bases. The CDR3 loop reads CASSRPLGQGNQPQHF. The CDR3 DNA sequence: TGTGCCAGTAGCCGACCATTGGGACAGGGGAATCAGCCCCAGCATTTT.

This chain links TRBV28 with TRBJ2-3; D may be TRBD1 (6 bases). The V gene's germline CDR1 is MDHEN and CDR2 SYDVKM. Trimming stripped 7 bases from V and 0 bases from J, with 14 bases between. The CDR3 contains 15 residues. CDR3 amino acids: CASKTGQLSTDTQYF. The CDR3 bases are TGTGCCAGCAAGACCGGACAGCTAAGCACAGATACGCAGTATTTT.

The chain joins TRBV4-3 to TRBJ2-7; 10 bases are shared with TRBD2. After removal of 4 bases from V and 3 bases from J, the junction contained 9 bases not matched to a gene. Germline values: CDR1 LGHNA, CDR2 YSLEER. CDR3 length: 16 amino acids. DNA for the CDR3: TGCGCCAGCAGCCTCAGCTCAGCGGGAGGGAGCTACGAGCAGTACTTC. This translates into CASSLSSAGGSYEQYF.

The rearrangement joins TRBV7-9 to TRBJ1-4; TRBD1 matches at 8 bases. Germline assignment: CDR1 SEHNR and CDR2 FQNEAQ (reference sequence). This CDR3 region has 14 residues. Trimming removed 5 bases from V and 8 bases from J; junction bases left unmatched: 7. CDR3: CASSDPGQAEKLFF. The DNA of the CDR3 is TGTGCCAGCAGCGATCCGGGACAGGCGGAAAAACTGTTTTTT.

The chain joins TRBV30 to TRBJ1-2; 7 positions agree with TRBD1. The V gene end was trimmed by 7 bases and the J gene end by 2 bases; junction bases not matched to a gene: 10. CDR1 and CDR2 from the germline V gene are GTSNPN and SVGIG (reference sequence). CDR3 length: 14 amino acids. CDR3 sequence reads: CAFNAGTANYGYTF. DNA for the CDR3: TGTGCCTTTAACGCCGGGACAGCAAACTATGGCTACACCTTC.

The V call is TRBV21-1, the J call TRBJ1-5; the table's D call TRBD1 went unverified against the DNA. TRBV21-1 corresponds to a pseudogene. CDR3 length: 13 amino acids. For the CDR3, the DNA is TGTGCCAGCAGCTTTCCAGGGGAACAGCCCCAGCATTTT. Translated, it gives CASSFPGEQPQHF.

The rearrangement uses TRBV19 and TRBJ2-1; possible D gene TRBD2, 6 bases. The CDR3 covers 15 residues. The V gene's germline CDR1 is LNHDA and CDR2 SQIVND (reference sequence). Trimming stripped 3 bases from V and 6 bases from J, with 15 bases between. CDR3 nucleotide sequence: TGTGCCAGTAGTATCAATCGGGAGAGAGGCAATGAGCAGTTCTTC. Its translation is CASSINRERGNEQFF.